One TCR beta chain is described in this entry. Its antigen is unidentified. This record belongs to a study of monozygotic twins with inflammatory bowel disease. The RNA usage for each TCR library was around 3,600 ng of total RNA. Reprocessing the 5' RACE reads, TCRdb reports a single entry for every CDR3 protein and omits DNA. Its table records roughly 100,000 distinct CDR3 sequences. The study, taken as a whole, reports: The inverse Simpson measure of TCRbeta diversity was lower in IBD patients than in healthy co-twins. The sharing of clonotypes with others was lower in IBD patients than in healthy twins, especially with disease activity.

Without any T cell sorting, total RNA was isolated from whole blood. The origin of this receptor is a human donor with ulcerative colitis or Crohn's disease, or a healthy co-twin of an affected twin (not recorded which). Sequenced sample: blood.

Here the CDR3 reads CASRTQGKDIQYF. The chain is built from TRBV5-4 and TRBJ2-4; TCRdb's D gene call, TRBD1, goes unchecked for lack of DNA. The CDR3 sequence is 13 residues long. Germline CDR1 reads SGHNT; CDR2 reads YYREEE (reference sequence).